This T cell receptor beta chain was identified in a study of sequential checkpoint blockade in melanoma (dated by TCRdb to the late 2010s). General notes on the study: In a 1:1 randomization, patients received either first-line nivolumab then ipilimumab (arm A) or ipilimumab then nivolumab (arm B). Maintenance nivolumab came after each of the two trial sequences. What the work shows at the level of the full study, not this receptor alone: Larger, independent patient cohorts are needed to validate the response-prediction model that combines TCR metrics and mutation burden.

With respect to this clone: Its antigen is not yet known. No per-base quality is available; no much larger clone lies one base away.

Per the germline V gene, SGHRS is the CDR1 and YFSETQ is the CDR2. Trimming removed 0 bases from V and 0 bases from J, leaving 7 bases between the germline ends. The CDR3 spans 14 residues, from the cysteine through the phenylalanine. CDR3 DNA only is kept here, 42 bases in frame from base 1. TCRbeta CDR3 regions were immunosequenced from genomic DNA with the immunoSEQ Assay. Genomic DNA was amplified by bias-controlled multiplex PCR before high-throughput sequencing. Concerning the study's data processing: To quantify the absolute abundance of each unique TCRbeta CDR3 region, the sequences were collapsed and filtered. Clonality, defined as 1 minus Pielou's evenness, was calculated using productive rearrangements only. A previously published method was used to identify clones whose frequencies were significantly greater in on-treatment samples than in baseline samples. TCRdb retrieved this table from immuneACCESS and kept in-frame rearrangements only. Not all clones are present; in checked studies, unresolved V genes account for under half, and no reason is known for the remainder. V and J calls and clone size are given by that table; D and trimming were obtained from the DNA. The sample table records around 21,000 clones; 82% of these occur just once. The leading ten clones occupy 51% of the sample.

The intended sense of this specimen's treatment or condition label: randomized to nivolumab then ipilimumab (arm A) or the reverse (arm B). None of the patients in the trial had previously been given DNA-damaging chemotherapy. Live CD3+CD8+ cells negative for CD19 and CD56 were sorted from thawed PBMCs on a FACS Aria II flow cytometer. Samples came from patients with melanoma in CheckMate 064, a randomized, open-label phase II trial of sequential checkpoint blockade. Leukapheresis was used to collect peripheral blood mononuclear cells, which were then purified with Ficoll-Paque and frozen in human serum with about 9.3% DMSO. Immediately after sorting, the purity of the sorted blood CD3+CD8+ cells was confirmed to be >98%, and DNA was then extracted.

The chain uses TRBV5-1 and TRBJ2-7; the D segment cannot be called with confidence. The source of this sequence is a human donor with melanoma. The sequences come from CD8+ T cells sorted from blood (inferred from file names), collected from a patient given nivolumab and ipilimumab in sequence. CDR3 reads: CASSLDSSSYEQYF. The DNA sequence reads TGCGCCAGCAGCTTGGACAGTAGCTCCTACGAGCAGTACTTC.